This T cell receptor (beta chain) was sequenced during a study of patients and donors after allogeneic stem cell transplantation (dated by TCRdb to between 2020 and 2021). V loses 8 bases, J loses 2 bases, and the germline ends lie 12 bases apart. There are 14 amino acids in the CDR3, from cysteine to phenylalanine inclusive. CDR3 DNA only is kept here, 42 bases in frame from base 1. The library was made by RT-PCR. The listed sequencing device is NextSeq 550. TCRdb passed the public sequencing reads through fastp at Q25 and MiXCR, retaining productive beta sequences. Each entry is one CDR3 protein sequence, shown with its most common DNA and genes. Across this sample there are some 880,000 distinct CDR3 sequences, with approximately 18% seen only once. Jointly, the top ten make up around 5.5% of the sample. Of note for this clonotype: Its antigen remains undetermined. Per-base qualities were not stored, and no clone one base away is much larger.

This sequence originates from a human donor who was either an allogeneic HSCT recipient or a stem cell or donor lymphocyte infusion donor (not recorded which). It is not recorded whose cells these are; they may come from a transplant donor. The chain was built from TRBV12-3 or TRBV12-4 and TRBJ2-2; the D segment could be TRBD2, given 5 matching bases. Material: blood, either unsorted or a sorted T cell fraction (not recorded which). The CDR3 in this case is CASGGLLNTGELFF. DNA sequence: TGTGCCAGCGGAGGACTGCTTAACACCGGGGAGCTGTTTTTT.